This TCR beta chain was documented in a study of control samples from healthy donors and cancer patients. The germline gives CDR1 SGHTA, CDR2 FQGNSA. Deletions cut 3 bases from V and 2 bases from J, with 2 bases between. This CDR3 contains 12 residues. Libraries were prepared by immunoSEQ multiplex PCR; TCRdb keeps only in-frame clonotypes and omits some of them. Of 150,000 to 200,000 clones in the sample, about 86% are singletons; the top ten hold around 5%. Source material: blood. V gene TRBV7-2 combines with J gene TRBJ2-4; D is undetermined. The receptor's source is a woman aged 25 to 39 in good health. The CDR3 reads CASSFPKNIQYF. For the CDR3, the DNA is TGTGCCAGCAGCTTTCCCAAAAACATTCAGTACTTC. The entire variable domain, with the rest obtained from reference TRBV7-2 and TRBJ2-4, is as follows: GAGVSQSPSNKVTEKGKDVELRCDPISGHTALYWYRQSLGQGLEFLIYFQGNSAPDKSGLPSDRFSAERTGGSVSTLTIQRTQQEDSAVYLCASSFPKNIQYFGAGTRLSVL.